The clone carrying this T cell receptor (beta chain) was picked up many times. One junction end disagrees with the germline gene, perhaps due to a read error. Primed by a sample-barcoded 5' primer and a J-beta primer mix, a second PCR proceeded for 7 to 11 cycles. TCRdb re-called the 5' RACE reads with MiXCR, one entry per CDR3 protein. Of fewer than 950,000 distinct CDR3 sequences in the sample, under 40% are singletons; the top ten hold over 10%. Germline lookup yields CDR1 SGHRS and CDR2 YFSETQ. This CDR3 is 12 amino acids long. The record originates from a study of blood T cells in healthy people across ages.

The chain is built from TRBV5-1 and TRBJ2-5; unclear D gene. This receptor was taken from a man aged 18 to 30 in good health. The sample comprised blood. The CDR3 is CASSPSQETQYF. DNA for the CDR3: TGTGCCAGCAGTCCTAGCCAAGAGACCCAGTACTTC.